The 8 T cell receptor beta chains below come from one sample, sequenced in a study of blood T cell repertoires in COVID-19. Clones were read by immunoSEQ multiplex PCR, and TCRdb kept only the in-frame ones, dropping some. In the table there are over 150,000 clones, 82% of which are singletons. The sample consisted of peripheral blood. The receptors were sampled from a human donor with acute or convalescent COVID-19. The donor label of this sample is uncertain.

The J gene is TRBJ2-3, the V gene TRBV7-8, with TRBD2 matching 10 bases. The CDR3 is made up of 14 amino acids. The V segment lost 6 bases and the J segment 2 bases; nucleotides outside the gene matches: 2. The germline V gene encodes CDR1 SGHVS and CDR2 FQNEAQ. The CDR3 DNA reads TGTGCCAGCAGTCTAGCGGGGGACACAGATACGCAGTATTTT. This codes for CASSLAGDTDTQYF.

In its sample, this clone was seen a few times. The rearrangement uses TRBV29-1 and TRBJ2-2; D gene uncertain. Trimming took 7 bases from V and 2 from J, leaving 5 bases between them. CDR1 is SQVTM, CDR2 ANQGSEA, per germline. This CDR3 is 11 amino acids long. The CDR3 spells CSAKNTGELFF. The CDR3 bases are TGCAGCGCTAAAAACACCGGGGAGCTGTTTTTT.

This sequence joins TRBV11-2 and TRBJ2-7; 10 bases are a match to TRBD2. This CDR3 is 17 amino acids long. The V and J ends lost 1 base and 4 bases, in that order; junction bases with no gene match: 10. Germline V gene sequence: CDR1 SGHAT, CDR2 FQNNGV. The CDR3 nucleotides read TGTGCCAGCAGCTTAGCTAGCGGGAGACCCCCCTATTACGAGCAGTACTTC. Its protein product is CASSLASGRPPYYEQYF.

This clone was counted only a few times. The chain is built from TRBV24-1 and TRBJ2-7; the D gene is possibly TRBD2 (6 bases). The length of the CDR3 is 15 residues. In germline, CDR1 is KGHDR, CDR2 SFDVKD. Trimming took off 1 base at V and 2 bases at J, with 11 bases between the two ends. The DNA for the CDR3 is TGTGCCACCAGTGATTTTGTTGCGGGAACCTACGAGCAGTACTTC. It codes for CATSDFVAGTYEQYF.

The CDR3 reads CASSYSRAPEQYF. The CDR3 DNA reads TGTGCCAGCAGTTACTCGAGGGCCCCCGAGCAGTACTTC. The chain recombines TRBV6-7 with TRBJ2-7; a weak D match, TRBD2 (5 bases). TRBV6-7 is assigned to the ORF class and has an uncertain function. The CDR3 sequence is 13 residues long. With 0 bases removed from V and 6 bases from J, the gap between germline ends came to 9 bases.

The chain joins TRBV30 to TRBJ2-5; D not resolved. Germline lookup yields CDR1 GTSNPN and CDR2 SVGIG (reference sequence). V was shortened by 0 bases and J by 2 bases, with 10 bases between the two germline ends. There are 14 residues in the CDR3. The CDR3 DNA follows: TGTGCCTGGAGTGTACCACCAGGACAAGAGACCCAGTACTTC. This encodes CAWSVPPGQETQYF.

This chain connects TRBV6-6 to TRBJ1-2, with 7 bases lining up with TRBD1. V lost 6 bases, J lost 4 bases, and 8 bases stayed unmatched. The germline V gene encodes CDR1 MNHNY and CDR2 SVGAGI (reference sequence). This CDR3 has 14 residues. DNA for the CDR3: TGTGCCAGCAGACCCTCAGACAGGGCCTATGGCTACACCTTC. Encoded protein: CASRPSDRAYGYTF.

The chain carries TRBV7-9 and TRBJ2-7; D might be TRBD1 (7 bases). The V gene's germline CDR1 is SEHNR and CDR2 FQNEAQ (reference sequence). The CDR3 is 13 amino acids. Trimming stripped 3 bases from V and 6 bases from J, with 12 bases between. The CDR3 DNA reads TGTGCCAGCAGCTTGGAGGGGGCCGGCGAGCAGTACTTC. Its protein product is CASSLEGAGEQYF.